This record covers a single T cell receptor (beta chain). As yet, its antigen is unknown. The naive CD8 subset, CD45RO-negative cells positively selected for CCR7, excluded terminally differentiated effector memory CD45RA+ cells. Donors were healthy HIV-negative adults without recently reported acute infections or vaccinations. The table came from immunoSEQ multiplex PCR; TCRdb's copy has only in-frame clones and leaves some out. The data contain more than 500,000 clones, about 95% of them singletons. The data were obtained in a study of shared clonotypes between healthy human individuals. There are 17 residues in the CDR3. V lost 4 bases, J lost 3 bases, and 19 bases lay in between. CDR1 is LNHNV, CDR2 YYDKDF, per germline (reference sequence). Overall study results and limits: The study sampled only blood, and tissue repertoires likely differ.

Sequenced input: naive CD8+ T cells sorted from blood. This chain links TRBV15 with TRBJ1-5; maybe TRBD1 (5 bases). The TCR was taken from a woman aged 25 to 45 in good health. The CDR3: CATSTDLMDNYNQPQHF. CDR3 DNA sequence: TGTGCCACCAGCACCGACCTGATGGACAACTACAATCAGCCCCAGCATTTT.